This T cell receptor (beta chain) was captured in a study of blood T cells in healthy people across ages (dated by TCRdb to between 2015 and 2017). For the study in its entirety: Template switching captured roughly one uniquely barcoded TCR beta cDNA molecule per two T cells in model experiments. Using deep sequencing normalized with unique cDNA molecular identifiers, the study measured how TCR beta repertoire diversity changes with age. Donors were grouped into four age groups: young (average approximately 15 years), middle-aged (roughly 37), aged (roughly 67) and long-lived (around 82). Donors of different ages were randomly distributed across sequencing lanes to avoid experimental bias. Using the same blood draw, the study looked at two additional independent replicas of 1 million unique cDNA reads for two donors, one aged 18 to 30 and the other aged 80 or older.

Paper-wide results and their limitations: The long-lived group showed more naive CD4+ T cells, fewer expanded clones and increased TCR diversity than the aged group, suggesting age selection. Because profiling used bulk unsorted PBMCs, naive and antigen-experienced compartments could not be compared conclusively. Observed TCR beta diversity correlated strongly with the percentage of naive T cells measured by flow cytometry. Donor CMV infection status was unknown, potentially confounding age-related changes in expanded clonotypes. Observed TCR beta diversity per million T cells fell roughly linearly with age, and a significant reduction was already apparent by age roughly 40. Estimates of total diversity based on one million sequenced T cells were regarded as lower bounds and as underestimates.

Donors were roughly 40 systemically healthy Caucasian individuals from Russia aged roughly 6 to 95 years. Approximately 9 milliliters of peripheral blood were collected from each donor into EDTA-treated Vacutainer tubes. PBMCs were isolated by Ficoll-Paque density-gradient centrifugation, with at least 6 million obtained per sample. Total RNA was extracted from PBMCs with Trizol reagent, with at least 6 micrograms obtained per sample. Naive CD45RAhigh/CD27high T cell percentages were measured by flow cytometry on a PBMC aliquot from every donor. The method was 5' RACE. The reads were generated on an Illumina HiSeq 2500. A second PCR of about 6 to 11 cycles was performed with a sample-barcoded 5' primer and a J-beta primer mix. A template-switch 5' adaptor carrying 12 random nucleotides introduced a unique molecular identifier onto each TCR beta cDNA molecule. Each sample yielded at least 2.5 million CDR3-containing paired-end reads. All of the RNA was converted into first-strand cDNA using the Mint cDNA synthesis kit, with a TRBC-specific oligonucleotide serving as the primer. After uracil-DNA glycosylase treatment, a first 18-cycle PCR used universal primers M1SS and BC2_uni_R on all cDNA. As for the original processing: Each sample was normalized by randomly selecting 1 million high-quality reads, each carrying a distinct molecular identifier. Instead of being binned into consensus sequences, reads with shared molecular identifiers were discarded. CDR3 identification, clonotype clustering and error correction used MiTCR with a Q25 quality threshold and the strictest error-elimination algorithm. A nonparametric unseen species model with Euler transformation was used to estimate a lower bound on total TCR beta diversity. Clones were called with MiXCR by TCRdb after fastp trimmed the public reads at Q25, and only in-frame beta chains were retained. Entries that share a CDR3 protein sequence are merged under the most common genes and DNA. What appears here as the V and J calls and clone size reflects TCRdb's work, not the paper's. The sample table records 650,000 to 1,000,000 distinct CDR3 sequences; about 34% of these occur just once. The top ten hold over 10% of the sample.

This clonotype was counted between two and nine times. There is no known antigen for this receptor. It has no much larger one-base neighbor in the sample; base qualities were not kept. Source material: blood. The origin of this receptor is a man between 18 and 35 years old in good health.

In nucleotides, the sequence is TGTGCCAGCAGGTGGACAGGGGAGGGTGGTGGCTACACCTTC. Its protein reads: CASRWTGEGGGYTF. The chain is made from TRBV12-3 or TRBV12-4 and TRBJ1-2; TRBD1 aligns with 9 central bases. The CDR3 contains 14 residues, cysteine and phenylalanine counted. Only CDR3 DNA is held: 42 bases, read in frame from base 1. Germline trimming amounts to 6 bases on V and 7 bases on J, with 9 as the count of junction bases outside the gene matches.